This T cell receptor beta chain was sequenced during a study of blood T cells in healthy people across ages. With a J-beta primer mix and a sample-barcoded 5' primer, a second PCR ran about 7 to 12 cycles. Each cDNA molecule received a tag from a template-switch adaptor that had 12 random nucleotides. MiXCR was run by TCRdb on the 5' RACE reads, yielding one entry per CDR3 protein. The sample lists about 970,000 distinct CDR3 sequences; roughly 47% were seen once. Study-wide points: Age brought a roughly linear fall in TCR beta diversity measured per million T cells. No conclusive comparison of naive versus antigen-experienced cells was possible with unsorted PBMCs. Diversity was higher, and naive CD4+ cells more numerous, in long-lived donors than in aged donors.

Notes on this clonotype: Its antigen remains unknown.

The sequencing input was blood. The clonotype originates from a woman aged 55-75 years in good health.

The CDR3, as DNA: TGTGCCTGGAGTCCTCGCTGGGAGACCCAGTACTTC. Amino acid sequence: CAWSPRWETQYF. V and J are TRBV30 and TRBJ2-5; D not resolved. In germline, CDR1 is GTSNPN, CDR2 SVGIG (reference sequence). The length of the CDR3 is 12 residues. Trimming removed 2 bases from V and 5 bases from J, with 9 bases in between.